Below, 3 T cell receptor beta chains from the same sample are listed, as sequenced in a study of cytomegalovirus exposure and HLA in healthy donors. Primers for the PCR totalled 60 Vbeta and 13 Jbeta. Sequenced by immunoSEQ multiplex PCR; TCRdb stores in-frame clones only, minus some. Its listing shows 65,000 to 85,000 clones. The sample comprised PBMCs. Receptors were obtained from a female donor in good health and CMV-seropositive.

The chain recombines TRBV5-1 with TRBJ1-1, with TRBD1 matching 9 bases. This CDR3 spans 14 amino acids. After removal of 3 bases from V and 2 bases from J, the junction contained 2 bases not matched to a gene. Germline-derived CDR1 and CDR2 are SGHRS and YFSETQ. The CDR3 loop is CASSSQGANTEAFF. The CDR3 DNA follows: TGCGCCAGCAGCTCACAGGGGGCAAACACTGAAGCTTTCTTT.

The CDR3 sequence is CASTVTGTGISPLHF. The CDR3 DNA reads as TGTGCCAGCACCGTAACCGGGACAGGGATTTCACCCCTCCACTTT. V is TRBV7-9 and J is TRBJ1-6; 9 bases align to TRBD1. V shed 7 bases, J shed 9 bases, and the junction held 10 bases outside the gene matches. The CDR3 totals 15 residues. Per the germline V gene, CDR1 is SEHNR and CDR2 is FQNEAQ (reference sequence).

J is TRBJ1-3 and V is TRBV28; D unresolved. CDR1 and CDR2 from the germline V gene are MDHEN and SYDVKM. V was shortened by 7 bases and J by 3 bases, with 7 bases between the two germline ends. The CDR3 loop spans 12 amino acids. The CDR3 bases are TGTGCCAGCACCAACTTTGGAAACACCATATATTTT. This sequence encodes CASTNFGNTIYF.